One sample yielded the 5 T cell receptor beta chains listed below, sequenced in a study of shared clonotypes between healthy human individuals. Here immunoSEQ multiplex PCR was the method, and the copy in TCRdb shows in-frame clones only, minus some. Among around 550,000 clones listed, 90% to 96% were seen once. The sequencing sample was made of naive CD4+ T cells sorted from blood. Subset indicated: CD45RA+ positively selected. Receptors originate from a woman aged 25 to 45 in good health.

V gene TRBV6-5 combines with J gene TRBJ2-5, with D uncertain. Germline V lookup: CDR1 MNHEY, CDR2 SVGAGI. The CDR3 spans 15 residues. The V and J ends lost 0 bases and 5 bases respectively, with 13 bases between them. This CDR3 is CASSYSHGRVETQYF. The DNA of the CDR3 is TGTGCCAGCAGTTACTCACATGGTAGGGTGGAGACCCAGTACTTC.

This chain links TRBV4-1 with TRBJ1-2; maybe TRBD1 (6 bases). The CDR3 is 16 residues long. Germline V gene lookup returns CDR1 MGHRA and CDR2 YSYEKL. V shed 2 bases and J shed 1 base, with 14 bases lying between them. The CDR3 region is CASSQPKRGYNYGYTF. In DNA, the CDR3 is TGCGCCAGCAGCCAACCCAAGAGGGGGTATAACTATGGCTACACCTTC.

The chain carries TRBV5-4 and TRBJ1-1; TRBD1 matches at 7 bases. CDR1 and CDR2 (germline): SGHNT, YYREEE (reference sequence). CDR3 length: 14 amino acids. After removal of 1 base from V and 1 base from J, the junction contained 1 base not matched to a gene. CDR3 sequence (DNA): TGTGCCAGCAGCTTGAGACAGGGGAACACTGAAGCTTTCTTT. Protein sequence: CASSLRQGNTEAFF.

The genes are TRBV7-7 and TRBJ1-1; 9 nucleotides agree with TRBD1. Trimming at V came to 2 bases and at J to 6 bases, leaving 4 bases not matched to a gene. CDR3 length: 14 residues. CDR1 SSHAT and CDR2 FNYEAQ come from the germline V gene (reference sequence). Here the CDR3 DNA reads TGTGCCAGCAGCTTAAACGACAGGGGGGCTGAAGCTTTCTTT. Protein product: CASSLNDRGAEAFF.

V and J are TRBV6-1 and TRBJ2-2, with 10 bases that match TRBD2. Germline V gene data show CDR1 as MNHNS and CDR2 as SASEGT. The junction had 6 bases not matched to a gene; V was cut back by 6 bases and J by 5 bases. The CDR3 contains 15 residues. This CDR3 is CASRLAGVLTGELFF. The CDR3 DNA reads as TGTGCCAGCAGGCTAGCGGGAGTTTTAACCGGGGAGCTGTTTTTT.